This T cell receptor (beta chain) derives from a study of blood T cell repertoires in COVID-19. The overall study: The study drew acute and convalescent COVID-19 samples from the United States, Italy and Spain. T cells, B-cell-depleted T cells, or PBMCs supplied cDNA or gDNA.

Germline CDR1 and CDR2: MRHNA and SNTAGT. Between the trimmed V and J ends, which lost 2 bases and 0 bases, there was a span of 5 bases. The CDR3 has 14 residues. How the authors handled the data: The assay estimated nucleated cells by amplifying reference gene primers. Data came from immunoSEQ multiplex PCR; TCRdb stores just in-frame clones and leaves some out. V and J calls and clone size come straight from that table; D and trimming were deduced from the DNA. Of 200,000 to 300,000 clones in the sample, about nine tenths were seen once. This receptor was obtained from a man between 35 and 55 years old who had recovered from COVID-19. The chain recombines TRBV6-4 with TRBJ2-1; possible D gene TRBD2, 5 bases. The source material was peripheral blood. In DNA form, the CDR3 reads TGTGCCAGCAGTGACGGGAGCTCCTACAATGAGCAGTTCTTC. Translation gives CASSDGSSYNEQFF.